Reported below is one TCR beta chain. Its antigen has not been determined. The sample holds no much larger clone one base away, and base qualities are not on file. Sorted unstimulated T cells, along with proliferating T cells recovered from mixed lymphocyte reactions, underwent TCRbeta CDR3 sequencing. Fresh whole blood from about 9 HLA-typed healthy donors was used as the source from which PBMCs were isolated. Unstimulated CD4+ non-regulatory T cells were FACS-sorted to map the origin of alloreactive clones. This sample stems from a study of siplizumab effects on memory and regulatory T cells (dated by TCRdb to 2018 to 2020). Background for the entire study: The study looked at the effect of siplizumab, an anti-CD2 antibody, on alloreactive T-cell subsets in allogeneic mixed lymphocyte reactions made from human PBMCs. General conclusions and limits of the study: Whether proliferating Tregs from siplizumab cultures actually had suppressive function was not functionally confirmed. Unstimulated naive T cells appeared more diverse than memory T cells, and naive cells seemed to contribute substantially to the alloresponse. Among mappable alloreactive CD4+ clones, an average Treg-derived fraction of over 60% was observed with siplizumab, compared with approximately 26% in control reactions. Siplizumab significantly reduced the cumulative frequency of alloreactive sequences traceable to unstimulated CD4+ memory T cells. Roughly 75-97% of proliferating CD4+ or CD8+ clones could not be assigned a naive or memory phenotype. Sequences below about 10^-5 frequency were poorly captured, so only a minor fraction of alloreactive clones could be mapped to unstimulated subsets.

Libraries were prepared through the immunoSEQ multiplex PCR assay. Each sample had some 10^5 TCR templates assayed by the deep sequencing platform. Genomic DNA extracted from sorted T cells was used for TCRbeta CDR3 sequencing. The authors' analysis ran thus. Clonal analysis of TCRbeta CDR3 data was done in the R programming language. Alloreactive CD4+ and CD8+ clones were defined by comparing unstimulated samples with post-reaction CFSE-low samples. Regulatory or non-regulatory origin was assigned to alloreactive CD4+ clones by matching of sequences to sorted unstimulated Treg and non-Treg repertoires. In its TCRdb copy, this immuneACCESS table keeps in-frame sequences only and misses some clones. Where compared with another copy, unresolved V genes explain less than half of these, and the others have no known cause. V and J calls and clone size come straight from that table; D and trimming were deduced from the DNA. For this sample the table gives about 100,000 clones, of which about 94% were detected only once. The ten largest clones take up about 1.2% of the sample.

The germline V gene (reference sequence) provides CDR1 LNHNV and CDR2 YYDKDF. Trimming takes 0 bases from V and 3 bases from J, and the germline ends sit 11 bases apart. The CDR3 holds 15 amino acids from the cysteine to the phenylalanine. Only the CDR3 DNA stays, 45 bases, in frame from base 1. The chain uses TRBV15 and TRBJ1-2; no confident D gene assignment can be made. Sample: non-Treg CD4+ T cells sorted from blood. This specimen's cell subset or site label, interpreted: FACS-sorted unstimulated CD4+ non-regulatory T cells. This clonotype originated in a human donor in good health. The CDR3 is CATSRDYNRDYGYTF. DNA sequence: TGTGCCACCAGCAGAGATTATAACAGAGACTATGGCTACACCTTC.